This T cell receptor (beta chain) emerged from a study of early T cells in non-severe SARS-CoV-2 infection. Study-level results: Anti-spike CD8 specificities were favored by VDJdb matching, whose results missed private and CD4 specificities.

There are 13 residues in the CDR3. Germline assignment: CDR1 MNHNS and CDR2 SASEGT. V shed 4 bases, J shed 9 bases, and the junction held 7 bases outside the gene matches. Individual cDNA molecules received unique molecular identifiers. MiXCR, applied by TCRdb to the 5' RACE reads, yields one record per CDR3 protein. The table has 68,000 or so distinct CDR3 sequences, 11% seen once. This clonotype was observed at least ten times. Its matching antigen is unknown. The sequencing sample was made of whole blood. V and J are TRBV6-1 and TRBJ1-2; TRBD1 agrees at 8 bases. This TCR came from an adult who was a healthcare worker with PCR-confirmed SARS-CoV-2 infection or an uninfected control (not recorded which). CDR3 region: CASSVGQELSYTF. As DNA, the CDR3 is TGTGCCAGCAGTGTGGGACAGGAGCTTAGCTACACCTTC.